This entry lists 24 T cell receptor beta chains sequenced from one sample in a study of blood T cells in healthy people across ages. A J-beta primer mix and a sample-barcoded 5' primer were used in a second PCR of roughly 6 to 12 cycles. One entry per CDR3 protein results from TCRdb running MiXCR on the 5' RACE reads. The table shows hundreds of thousands of distinct CDR3 sequences, with 24% occurring only once. The same data also went into a second study, on T cells of mothers and their children.

Sample: blood. These TCRs come from a boy aged 5-17 years in good health.

Comment on this clonotype: Because the CDR3 is missing its conserved closing phenylalanine or tryptophan, this is likely a read error. Here the CDR3 reads CSPSPPGRAYGYTV. CDR3 bases: TGCAGCCCCAGCCCCCCGGGCAGGGCCTATGGCTACACCGTC. J is TRBJ1-2 and V is TRBV29-1; a weak D match, TRBD1 (5 bases). This CDR3 has 14 residues. V lost 8 bases, J lost 4 bases, and 20 bases lay in between. Germline V gene sequence: CDR1 SQVTM, CDR2 ANQGSEA.

This chain's CDR3 is CSATGATNVLTF. In DNA form, the CDR3 reads TGCAGTGCTACGGGGGCGACCAACGTCCTGACTTTC. This chain joins TRBV20-1 and TRBJ2-6, with D perhaps assigned TRBD1 or TRBD2 (6 bases each). There are 12 residues in the CDR3. Germline-derived CDR1 and CDR2 are DFQATT and SNEGSKA (reference sequence). V lost 4 bases and J 8 bases, leaving 9 bases between the germline ends.

This clonotype has more than one count but fewer than ten. This chain connects TRBV6-2 or TRBV6-3 to TRBJ2-1; 9 nucleotides align to TRBD2. The CDR3 covers 16 residues. J gave up 5 bases and V 4 bases, and 9 bases lay outside the gene matches. Germline CDR1 and CDR2: MNHEY and SVGEGT. CDR3 in amino acids: CASSLPSLAGHNEQFF. CDR3 nucleotides: TGTGCCAGCAGTTTGCCTTCCCTAGCGGGGCACAATGAGCAGTTCTTC.

This clonotype has only one observation. One end of the junction is discordant with germline, which a read error may explain. The V gene is TRBV5-1, the J gene TRBJ2-5; 7 bases agree with TRBD1. The germline CDR1 and CDR2 sequences are SGHRS and YFSETQ. This CDR3 is 17 amino acids long. The CDR3 protein is CAISFLDRESFQETQYF. CDR3 nucleotides: TGCGCCATCAGCTTCCTCGACAGGGAAAGTTTCCAAGAGACCCAGTACTTC.

This clonotype showed up just once. Mismatch with germline at one junction end may stem from a read error. The chain is built from TRBV30 and TRBJ2-4; tentative D call: TRBD2 (6 bases). CDR3 size: 16 residues. Germline lookup yields CDR1 GTSNPN and CDR2 SVGIG (reference sequence). The CDR3 loop reads CAWRNRGAFDKNIQHF. The CDR3 coding sequence is TGTGCCTGGAGGAATCGCGGGGCTTTCGACAAAAACATTCAGCACTTC.

This clonotype was recorded a few times. This rearrangement joins TRBV12-3 or TRBV12-4 to TRBJ2-1; 10 bases are a match to TRBD2. The CDR3 has 15 residues. J lost 1 base, V lost 6 bases, and 3 bases had no gene match. CDR3 sequence (DNA): TGTGCCAGCAGGGTACTAGCGGGATCCTACAATGAGCAGTTCTTC. The encoded protein is CASRVLAGSYNEQFF.

The chain couples TRBV7-2 to TRBJ2-1; TRBD2 is a possible D gene (6 bases). The J call may be mistaken, given a closer DNA end match to TRBJ2-7. The CDR3 sequence is 15 residues long. The germline V gene encodes CDR1 SGHTA and CDR2 FQGNSA. CDR3 DNA sequence: TGTGCCAGCAGCGGAGGGCTGGGAAACTCCTACGAGCAGTACTTC. It is translated as CASSGGLGNSYEQYF.

The chain combines TRBV29-1 with TRBJ2-2, with D unclear. CDR1 is SQVTM, CDR2 ANQGSEA, per germline. V lost 6 bases and J 1 base, leaving 6 bases between the germline ends. This CDR3 has 12 residues. CDR3 loop: CSVDENTGELFF. In DNA form, the CDR3 reads TGCAGCGTAGATGAGAACACCGGGGAGCTGTTTTTT.

The chain couples TRBV28 to TRBJ2-5, with a tentative D call TRBD2 (7 bases). Trimming pared 5 bases from V and 4 bases from J, leaving 14 bases between. CDR3 length: 14 residues. Germline V lookup: CDR1 MDHEN, CDR2 SYDVKM. CDR3 DNA sequence: TGTGCCAGCAGTGGAGGGGGGGCCGTAGAGACCCAGTACTTC. It translates to CASSGGGAVETQYF.

There are many counts of this clonotype. The chain is built from TRBV18 and TRBJ1-3; D gene ambiguous. V was cut by 2 bases and J by 0 bases, with 5 bases left in between. The CDR3 consists of 14 residues. Germline values: CDR1 KGHSH, CDR2 LQKENI. In DNA, the CDR3 is TGTGCCAGCTCACCAGGGGTCTCTGGAAACACCATATATTTT. Translation: CASSPGVSGNTIYF.

J is TRBJ1-2 and V is TRBV3-1; possible D gene TRBD1, 5 bases. Germline V CDR1 and CDR2: LGHDT, YNNKEL (reference sequence). The CDR3 covers 16 residues. Trimming stripped 0 bases from V and 0 bases from J, with 11 bases between. The CDR3 region is CASSQDWGVANYGYTF. The CDR3 DNA follows: TGTGCCAGCAGCCAAGATTGGGGGGTGGCTAACTATGGCTACACCTTC.

This clonotype turned up a few times. The chain uses TRBV9 and TRBJ2-1, with 9 bases that match TRBD2. CDR3 length: 16 amino acids. Germline values: CDR1 SGDLS, CDR2 YYNGEE. V trimming: 1 base; J trimming: 0 bases; junction bases outside the gene matches: 2. CDR3 nucleotides: TGTGCCAGCAGCGTAAATAGCGGGAGCTCCTACAATGAGCAGTTCTTC. Its protein product is CASSVNSGSSYNEQFF.

This clonotype was seen a handful of times. The rearrangement uses TRBV25-1 and TRBJ1-2; D is unclear. The germline V gene has CDR1 MGHDK and CDR2 SYGVNS. The ends were cut back, 0 bases at V and 8 bases at J, with 10 bases in the middle. The CDR3 spans 13 residues. Here the CDR3 reads CASSEYGRSGYTF. The CDR3 coding sequence is TGTGCCAGCAGTGAATATGGGCGGAGCGGCTACACCTTC.

A few counts support this clonotype. This chain connects TRBV15 to TRBJ2-7; TRBD1 agrees at 8 bases. The germline CDR1 and CDR2 sequences are LNHNV and YYDKDF (reference sequence). This CDR3 spans 14 amino acids. Trimming took 3 bases from V and 2 from J; bases not matched to a gene: 3. The CDR3 spells CATSRVTGAYEQYF. The CDR3 coding sequence is TGTGCCACCAGCAGGGTGACAGGGGCCTACGAGCAGTACTTC.

The rearrangement joins TRBV6-1 to TRBJ2-7, with D unresolved. Trimming cost V 1 base and J 2 bases, with 12 bases left between them. This CDR3 is 15 amino acids long. Per germline, CDR1 MNHNS and CDR2 SASEGT. CDR3 in amino acids: CASSEEGLLTYEQYF. In nucleotides, the CDR3 is TGTGCCAGCAGTGAAGAGGGCCTCCTTACCTACGAGCAGTACTTC.

CDR3 residues: CASKSFQTTEAFF. As DNA, the CDR3 is TGTGCCAGCAAGTCCTTCCAGACCACTGAAGCTTTCTTT. The chain has TRBV25-1 and TRBJ1-1; D unresolved. This CDR3 is 13 amino acids long. Germline CDR1 is MGHDK and CDR2 is SYGVNS. Between the trimmed V and J ends, which lost 7 bases and 4 bases, there was a span of 13 bases.

This sequence joins TRBV6-2 or TRBV6-3 and TRBJ2-1, with 10 bases identical to TRBD1. CDR1 and CDR2 from the germline V gene are MNHEY and SVGEGT. V lost 7 bases, J lost 7 bases, and 7 bases stayed unmatched. This CDR3 has 14 residues. The chain's CDR3 is CASTWTGGRNEQFF. The CDR3 region has the DNA TGTGCCAGCACTTGGACAGGGGGGAGGAATGAGCAGTTCTTC.

This clonotype occurred a few times. CDR3 amino acids: CASSEQGAAGAKNIQYF. The CDR3 nucleotides are TGTGCCAGCAGTGAACAGGGGGCAGCGGGAGCCAAAAACATTCAGTACTTC. The rearrangement joins TRBV6-1 to TRBJ2-4, with 8 nucleotides matching TRBD1. The CDR3 length is 17 residues. With V trimmed by 2 bases and J by 0 bases, 6 bases remained unmatched. Looked up from germline, CDR1 is MNHNS and CDR2 is SASEGT.

The sample holds a few counts of this clonotype. This CDR3 is CASSLSLQGTQYF. DNA of the CDR3: TGTGCCAGCAGTTTATCGCTTCAGGGGACCCAGTACTTC. The chain has TRBV27 and TRBJ2-5, with a possible D match to TRBD1 (5 bases). The ends were cut back, 0 bases at V and 7 bases at J, with 9 bases in the middle. The CDR3 has 13 residues. Germline CDR1 MNHEY, CDR2 SMNVEV (reference sequence).

The chain is built from TRBV11-1 and TRBJ2-5; 7 bases align to TRBD1. V was pared by 5 bases and J by 1 base, with 7 bases of the junction left unmatched. Germline V lookup: CDR1 SGHAT, CDR2 FQDESV (reference sequence). The CDR3 runs 15 residues. CDR3 amino acids: CASSPYDRAQETQYF. The DNA of the CDR3 is TGTGCCAGCAGCCCGTACGACAGGGCCCAAGAGACCCAGTACTTC.

V gene TRBV4-1 combines with J gene TRBJ2-5, with TRBD1 identical over 8 bases. The J segment lost 4 bases and the V segment lost 3 bases, leaving 7 bases of the junction unmatched. The CDR3 sequence is 15 residues long. Germline loops: CDR1 MGHRA, CDR2 YSYEKL. The CDR3 sequence: CASSHPGQGRETQYF. DNA of the CDR3: TGCGCCAGCAGCCACCCCGGACAGGGTCGAGAGACCCAGTACTTC.

The chain combines TRBV28 with TRBJ1-1; D is unresolved. The V end lost 5 bases, the J end lost 0 bases, and 19 bases lay between the germline ends. In germline, CDR1 is MDHEN, CDR2 SYDVKM. The CDR3 covers 17 residues. CDR3 in amino acids: CASSRSGCIDMNTEAFF. CDR3 sequence (DNA): TGTGCCAGCAGTCGGAGCGGGTGTATAGATATGAACACTGAAGCTTTCTTT.

This chain uses TRBV12-3 or TRBV12-4 with TRBJ1-4, with 7 bases matching TRBD1. The CDR3 runs to 14 residues. V shed 6 bases and J 9 bases; nucleotides not matched to a gene: 10. In DNA, the CDR3 is TGTGCCAGCAGAACGACAGGGAGAGAGAAAAAACTGTTTTTT. Its translation: CASRTTGREKKLFF.

This clonotype was observed a handful of times. The chain combines TRBV25-1 with TRBJ2-6, with 7 bases aligning to TRBD2. V was pared by 3 bases and J by 8 bases, with 4 bases of the junction left unmatched. Germline-derived CDR1 and CDR2 are MGHDK and SYGVNS. The CDR3 is 14 amino acids. The CDR3 is CASSDSGVPNVLTF. In DNA, the CDR3 is TGTGCCAGCAGTGACAGCGGGGTCCCCAACGTCCTGACTTTC.